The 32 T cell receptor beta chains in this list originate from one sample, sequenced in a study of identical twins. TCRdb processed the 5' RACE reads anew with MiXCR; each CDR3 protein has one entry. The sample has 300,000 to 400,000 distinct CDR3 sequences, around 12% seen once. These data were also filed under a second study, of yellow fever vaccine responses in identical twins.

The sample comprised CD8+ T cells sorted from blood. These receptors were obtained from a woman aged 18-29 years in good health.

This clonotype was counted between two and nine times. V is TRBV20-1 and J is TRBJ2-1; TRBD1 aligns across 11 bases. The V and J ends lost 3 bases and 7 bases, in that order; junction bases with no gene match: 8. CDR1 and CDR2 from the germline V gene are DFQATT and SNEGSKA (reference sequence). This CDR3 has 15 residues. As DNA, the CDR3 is TGCAGTGCTAGGAACCGGACAGGGGGCTTTAATGAGCAGTTCTTC. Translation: CSARNRTGGFNEQFF.

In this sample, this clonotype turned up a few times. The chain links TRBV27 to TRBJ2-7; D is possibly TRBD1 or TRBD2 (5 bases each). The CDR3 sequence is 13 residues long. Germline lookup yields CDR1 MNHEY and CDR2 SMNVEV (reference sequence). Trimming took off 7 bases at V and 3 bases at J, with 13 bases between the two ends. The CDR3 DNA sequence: TGTGCCAGCACCCAGGGAGCCCTCTACGAGCAGTACTTC. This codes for CASTQGALYEQYF.

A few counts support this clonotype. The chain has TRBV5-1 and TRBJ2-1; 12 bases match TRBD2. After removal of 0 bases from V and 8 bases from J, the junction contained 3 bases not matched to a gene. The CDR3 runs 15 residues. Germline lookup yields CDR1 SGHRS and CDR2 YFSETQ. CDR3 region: CASSLGLAGDYEQFF. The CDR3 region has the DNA TGCGCCAGCAGCTTGGGACTAGCGGGAGATTATGAGCAGTTCTTC.

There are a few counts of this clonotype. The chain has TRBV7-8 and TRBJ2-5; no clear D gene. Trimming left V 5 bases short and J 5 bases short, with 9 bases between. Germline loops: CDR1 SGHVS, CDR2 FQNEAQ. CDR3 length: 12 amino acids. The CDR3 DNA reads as TGTGCCAGCAGCCACCTTGGGGAGACCCAGTACTTC. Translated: CASSHLGETQYF.

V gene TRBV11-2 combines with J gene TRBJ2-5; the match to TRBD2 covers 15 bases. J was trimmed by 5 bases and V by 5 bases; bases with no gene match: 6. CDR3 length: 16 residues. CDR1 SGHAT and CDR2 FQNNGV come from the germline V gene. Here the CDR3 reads CASSAGLAGGMETQYF. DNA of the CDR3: TGTGCCAGCAGCGCTGGACTAGCGGGAGGGATGGAGACCCAGTACTTC.

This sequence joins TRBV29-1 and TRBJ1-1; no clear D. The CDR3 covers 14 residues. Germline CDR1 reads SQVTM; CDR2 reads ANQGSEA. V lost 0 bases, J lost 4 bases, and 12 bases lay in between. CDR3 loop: CSVEDLWVPTEAFF. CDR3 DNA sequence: TGCAGCGTTGAAGACCTGTGGGTTCCCACTGAAGCTTTCTTT.

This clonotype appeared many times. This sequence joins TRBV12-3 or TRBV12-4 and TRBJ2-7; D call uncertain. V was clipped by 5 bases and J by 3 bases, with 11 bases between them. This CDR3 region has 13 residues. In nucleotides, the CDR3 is TGTGCCAGCAGTGACGTCCTAGGCTACGAGCAGTACTTC. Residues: CASSDVLGYEQYF.

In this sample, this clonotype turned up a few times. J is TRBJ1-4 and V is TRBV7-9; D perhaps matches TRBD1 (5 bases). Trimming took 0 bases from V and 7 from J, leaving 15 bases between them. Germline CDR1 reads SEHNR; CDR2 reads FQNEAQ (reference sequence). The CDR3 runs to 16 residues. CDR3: CASSLAFQGTVEKLFF. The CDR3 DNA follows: TGTGCCAGCAGCTTAGCCTTTCAGGGAACAGTTGAAAAACTGTTTTTT.

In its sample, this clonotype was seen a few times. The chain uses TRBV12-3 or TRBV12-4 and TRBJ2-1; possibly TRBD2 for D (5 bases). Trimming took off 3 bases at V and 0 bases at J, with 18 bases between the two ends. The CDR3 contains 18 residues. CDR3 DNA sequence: TGTGCCAGCAGTTTCTCCGCGGACTTAGTTGGCTCCTACAATGAGCAGTTCTTC. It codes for CASSFSADLVGSYNEQFF.

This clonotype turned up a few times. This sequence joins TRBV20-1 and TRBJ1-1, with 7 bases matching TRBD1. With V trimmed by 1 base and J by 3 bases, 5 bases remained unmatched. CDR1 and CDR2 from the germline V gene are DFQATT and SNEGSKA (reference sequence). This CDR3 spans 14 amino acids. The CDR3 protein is CSARVGQFHTEAFF. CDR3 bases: TGCAGTGCTAGAGTGGGACAGTTTCACACTGAAGCTTTCTTT.

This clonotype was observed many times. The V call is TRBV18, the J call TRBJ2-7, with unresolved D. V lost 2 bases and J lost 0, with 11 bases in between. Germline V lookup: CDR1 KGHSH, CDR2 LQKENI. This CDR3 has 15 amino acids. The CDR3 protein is CASSPARGLSYEQYV. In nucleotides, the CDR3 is TGTGCCAGCTCACCAGCAAGAGGTCTCTCCTACGAGCAGTACGTC.

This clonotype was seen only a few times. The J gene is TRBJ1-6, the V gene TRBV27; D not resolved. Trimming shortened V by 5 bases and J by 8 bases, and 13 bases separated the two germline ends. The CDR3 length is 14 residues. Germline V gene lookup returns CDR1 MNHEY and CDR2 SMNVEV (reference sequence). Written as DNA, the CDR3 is TGTGCCAGCAGTGAAAGGCGTTTTGATTCACCCCTCCACTTT. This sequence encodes CASSERRFDSPLHF.

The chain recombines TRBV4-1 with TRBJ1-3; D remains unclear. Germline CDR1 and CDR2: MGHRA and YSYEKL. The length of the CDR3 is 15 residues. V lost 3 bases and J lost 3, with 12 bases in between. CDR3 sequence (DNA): TGCGCCAGCAGCCACGACAAGTTTGGTGGAAACACCATATATTTT. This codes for CASSHDKFGGNTIYF.

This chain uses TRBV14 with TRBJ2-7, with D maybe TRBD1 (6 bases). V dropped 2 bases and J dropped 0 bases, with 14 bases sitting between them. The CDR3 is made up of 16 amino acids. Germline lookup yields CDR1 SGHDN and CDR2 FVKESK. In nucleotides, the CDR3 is TGTGCCAGCAGCCAAACGGACAGACCCCACTCCTACGAGCAGTACTTC. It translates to CASSQTDRPHSYEQYF.

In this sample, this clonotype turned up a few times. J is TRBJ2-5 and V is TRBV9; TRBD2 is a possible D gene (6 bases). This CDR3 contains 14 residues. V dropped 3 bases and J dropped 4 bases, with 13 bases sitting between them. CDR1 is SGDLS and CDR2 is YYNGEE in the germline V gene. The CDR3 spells CASSGQTSLETQYF. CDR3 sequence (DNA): TGTGCCAGCAGCGGGCAGACTAGTTTAGAGACCCAGTACTTC.

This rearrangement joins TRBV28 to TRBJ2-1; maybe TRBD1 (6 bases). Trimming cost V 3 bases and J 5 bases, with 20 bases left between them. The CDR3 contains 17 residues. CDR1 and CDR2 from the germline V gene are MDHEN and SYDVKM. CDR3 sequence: CASSFLLGARSDNEQFF. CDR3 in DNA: TGTGCCAGCAGTTTCCTCCTGGGGGCTAGATCCGACAATGAGCAGTTCTTC.

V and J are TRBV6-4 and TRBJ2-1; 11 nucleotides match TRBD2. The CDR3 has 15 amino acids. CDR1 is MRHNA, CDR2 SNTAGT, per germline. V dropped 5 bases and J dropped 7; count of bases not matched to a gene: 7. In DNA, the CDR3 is TGTGCCAGCAGTCCTACTAGCGGGAGTGTAAATGAGCAGTTCTTC. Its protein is CASSPTSGSVNEQFF.

The CDR3 spells CASSYSMGGELFF. DNA of the CDR3: TGTGCCAGCAGTTACTCGATGGGGGGGGAGCTGTTTTTT. This chain connects TRBV6-5 to TRBJ2-2; D remains unclear. The V end lost 0 bases, the J end lost 8 bases, and 7 bases lay between the germline ends. This CDR3 comprises 13 residues. Germline V gene data show CDR1 as MNHEY and CDR2 as SVGAGI.

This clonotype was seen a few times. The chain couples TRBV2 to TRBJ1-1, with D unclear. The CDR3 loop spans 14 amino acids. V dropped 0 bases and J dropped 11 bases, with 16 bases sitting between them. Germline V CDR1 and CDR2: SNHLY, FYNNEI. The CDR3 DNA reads TGTGCCAGCAGTGAAGCACCGGGTCTTCCGCTGGCTTTCTTT. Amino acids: CASSEAPGLPLAFF. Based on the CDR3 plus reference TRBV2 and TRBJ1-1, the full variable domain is EPEVTQTPSHQVTQMGQEVILRCVPISNHLYFYWYRQILGQKVEFLVSFYNNEISEKSEIFDDQFSVERPDGSNFTLKIRSTKLEDSAMYFCASSEAPGLPLAFFGQGTRLTVV.

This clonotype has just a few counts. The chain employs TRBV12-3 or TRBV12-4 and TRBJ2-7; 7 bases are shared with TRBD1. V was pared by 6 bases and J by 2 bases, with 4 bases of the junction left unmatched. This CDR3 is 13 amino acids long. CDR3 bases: TGTGCCAGCAGCTATACAGGGGCCTACGAGCAGTACTTC. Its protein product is CASSYTGAYEQYF.

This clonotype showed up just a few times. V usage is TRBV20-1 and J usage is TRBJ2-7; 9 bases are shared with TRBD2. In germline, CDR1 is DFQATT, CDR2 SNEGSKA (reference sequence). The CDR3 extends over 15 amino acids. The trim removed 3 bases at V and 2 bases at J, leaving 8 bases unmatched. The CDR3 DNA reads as TGCAGTGCTAGCTCCTTAGCGGGAGCCCCCTACGAGCAGTACTTC. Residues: CSASSLAGAPYEQYF.

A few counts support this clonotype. CDR3 in amino acids: CASNWGSTDTQYF. The CDR3 bases are TGTGCCAGCAACTGGGGAAGCACAGATACGCAGTATTTT. The rearrangement uses TRBV2 and TRBJ2-3; D is ambiguous. The CDR3 spans 13 residues. The germline V and J ends were trimmed by 7 bases and 0 bases, with 8 bases remaining between them. Germline lookup yields CDR1 SNHLY and CDR2 FYNNEI.

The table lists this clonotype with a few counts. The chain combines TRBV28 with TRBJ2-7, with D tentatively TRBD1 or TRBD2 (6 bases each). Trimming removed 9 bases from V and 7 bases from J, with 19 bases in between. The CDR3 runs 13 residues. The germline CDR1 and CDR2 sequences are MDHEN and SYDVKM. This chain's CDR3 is CASATGGGNEQYV. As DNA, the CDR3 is TGTGCCAGTGCGACAGGAGGGGGAAATGAGCAGTACGTC.

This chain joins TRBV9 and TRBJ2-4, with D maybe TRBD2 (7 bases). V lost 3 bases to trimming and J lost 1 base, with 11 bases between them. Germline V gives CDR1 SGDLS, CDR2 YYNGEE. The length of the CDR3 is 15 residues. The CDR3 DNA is TGTGCCAGCAGCGAGGGGGGGACTGCCAAAAACATTCAGTACTTC. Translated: CASSEGGTAKNIQYF.

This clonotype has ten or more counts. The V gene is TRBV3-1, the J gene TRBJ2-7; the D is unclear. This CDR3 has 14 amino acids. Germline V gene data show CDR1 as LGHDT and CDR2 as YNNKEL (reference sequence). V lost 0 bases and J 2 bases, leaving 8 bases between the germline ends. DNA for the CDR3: TGTGCCAGCAGCCAAGATCTGGGTGCCTACGAGCAGTACTTC. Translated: CASSQDLGAYEQYF.

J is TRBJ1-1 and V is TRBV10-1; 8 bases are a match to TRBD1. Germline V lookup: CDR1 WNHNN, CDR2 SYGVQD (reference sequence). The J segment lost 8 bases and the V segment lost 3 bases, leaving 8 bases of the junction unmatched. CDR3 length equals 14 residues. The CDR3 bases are TGCGCCAGCAGTGACAGGGGGCCCCCCCCGGAAGCTTTCTTT. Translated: CASSDRGPPPEAFF.

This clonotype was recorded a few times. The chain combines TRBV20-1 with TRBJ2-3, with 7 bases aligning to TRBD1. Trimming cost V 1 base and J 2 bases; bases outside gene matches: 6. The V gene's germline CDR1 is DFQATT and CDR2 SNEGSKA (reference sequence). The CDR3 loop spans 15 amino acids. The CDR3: CSARVLGTATDTQYF. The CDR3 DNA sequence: TGCAGTGCTAGAGTTTTGGGGACAGCCACAGATACGCAGTATTTT.

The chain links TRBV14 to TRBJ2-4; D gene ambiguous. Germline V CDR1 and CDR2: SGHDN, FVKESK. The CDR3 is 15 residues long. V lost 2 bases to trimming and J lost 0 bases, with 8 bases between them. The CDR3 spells CASSQNRVAKNIQYF. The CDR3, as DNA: TGTGCCAGCAGCCAAAACCGAGTAGCCAAAAACATTCAGTACTTC.

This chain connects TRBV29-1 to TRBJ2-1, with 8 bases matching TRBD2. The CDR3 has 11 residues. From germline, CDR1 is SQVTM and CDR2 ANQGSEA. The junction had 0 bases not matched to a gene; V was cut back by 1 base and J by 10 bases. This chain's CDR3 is CSVEVAGEQFF. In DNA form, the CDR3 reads TGCAGCGTTGAAGTAGCGGGGGAGCAGTTCTTC.

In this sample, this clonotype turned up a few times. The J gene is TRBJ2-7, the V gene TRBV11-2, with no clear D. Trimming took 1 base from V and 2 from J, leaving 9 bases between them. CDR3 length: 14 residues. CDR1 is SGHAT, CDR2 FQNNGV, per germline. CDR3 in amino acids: CASSLVRQPYEQYV. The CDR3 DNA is TGTGCCAGCAGCTTAGTAAGACAACCCTACGAGCAGTACGTC.

The CDR3 loop is CASSESTRTGSYEQYF. The CDR3 nucleotides are TGCGCCAGCAGTGAGTCAACCCGGACAGGTTCATACGAGCAGTACTTC. The chain uses TRBV10-2 and TRBJ2-7, with TRBD1 matching 7 bases. Trimming cost V 0 bases and J 4 bases; bases outside gene matches: 9. The CDR3 is made up of 16 amino acids. Germline CDR1 and CDR2: WSHSY and SAAADI.

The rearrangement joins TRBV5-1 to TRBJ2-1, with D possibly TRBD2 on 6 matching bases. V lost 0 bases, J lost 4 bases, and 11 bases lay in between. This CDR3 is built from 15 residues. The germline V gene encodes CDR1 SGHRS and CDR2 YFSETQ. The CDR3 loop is CASSLGRGYYNEQFF. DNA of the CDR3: TGCGCCAGCAGCTTGGGGAGGGGTTATTACAATGAGCAGTTCTTC.